The rows below give T cell receptor beta chains drawn from one sample of a study of OX40 agonist ivuxolimab in advanced cancers. Profiling relied on immunoSEQ multiplex PCR, and the TCRdb table lists in-frame clones only, not all of them. The sample lists 60,000 to 70,000 clones; roughly 87% were seen once. Source: CD4+ or CD8+ T cells sorted from blood, taken in a trial of the OX40 agonist ivuxolimab. Receptor source: an adult with an advanced solid tumor such as melanoma, head and neck, liver or kidney cancer. Both conserved end residues are part of each CDR3. D genes are given only for firm matches. Only some rows state a clone size, as once, few, many or a class for expanded clones.

CDR3 protein	CDR3 DNA	D gene	V gene	J gene	clone size
CASSVQGTGANVLTF	TGTGCCAGCAGCGTACAGGGGACTGGGGCCAACGTCCTGACTTTC	TRBD1	TRBV5-4	TRBJ2-6	once
CASSEDRREPQHF	TGTGCCAGCAGTGAAGACCGAAGGGAGCCCCAGCATTTT	.	TRBV6-1	TRBJ1-5	few
CAISGGTGLYGYTF	TGTGCCATCAGTGGGGGGACAGGACTCTATGGCTACACCTTC	TRBD1	TRBV10-3	TRBJ1-2	.
CASSYSERERKLFF	TGTGCCAGCAGTTACTCGGAAAGGGAAAGAAAACTGTTTTTT	.	TRBV6-6	TRBJ1-4	.
CASSLGTVGPSYEQYF	TGTGCCAGCAGCTTAGGAACGGTAGGGCCCTCCTACGAGCAGTACTTC	.	TRBV11-2	TRBJ2-7	.
CASSKARGLNYNEQFF	TGTGCCAGCAGCAAGGCCAGGGGACTGAACTACAATGAGCAGTTCTTC	.	TRBV21-1	TRBJ2-1	.
CASSRVVNTEAFF	TGTGCCAGCAGCAGGGTAGTCAACACTGAAGCTTTCTTT	.	TRBV11-3	TRBJ1-1	many
CAITPGLAGSGVYF	TGTGCCATCACCCCGGGACTAGCGGGATCAGGGGTGTACTTC	TRBD2	TRBV10-3	TRBJ2-5	.
CASSEGGQNTEAFF	TGTGCCAGCAGTGAAGGGGGGCAGAACACTGAAGCTTTCTTT	.	TRBV2	TRBJ1-1	.
CAISDSQGRRAYEQYF	TGTGCCATCAGTGACTCCCAGGGGAGGCGAGCCTACGAGCAGTACTTC	.	TRBV10-3	TRBJ2-7	.
CASSSGEGELFF	TGCGCCAGCAGCTCCGGGGAGGGGGAGCTGTTTTTT	.	TRBV5-1	TRBJ2-2	.
CASSQVPAVSYEQYF	TGCGCCAGCAGCCAGGTACCAGCGGTAAGCTACGAGCAGTACTTC	.	TRBV4-3	TRBJ2-7	.
CASSLVFGGNSGNTIYF	TGTGCCAGCAGCTTAGTGTTCGGGGGCAACTCTGGAAACACCATATATTTT	.	TRBV7-2	TRBJ1-3	.
CASSLSPGVRAFF	TGTGCCAGCAGCTTAAGTCCAGGGGTTAGAGCTTTCTTT	.	TRBV14	TRBJ1-1	.
CASSWAPTENTGELFF	TGTGCCAGCAGCTGGGCCCCAACAGAGAACACCGGGGAGCTGTTTTTT	.	TRBV7-3	TRBJ2-2	.
CASSEIGTGKGEAFF	TGTGCCAGTAGTGAAATCGGGACAGGGAAAGGTGAAGCTTTCTTT	TRBD1	TRBV19	TRBJ1-1	.